The rows below give T cell receptor beta chains drawn from one sample of a study of shared clonotypes between healthy human individuals. Assay: immunoSEQ multiplex PCR; the TCRdb copy retains only in-frame clones and omits some. This table holds about 2.4 million clones, 80% to 95% found once. What was sequenced was naive CD4+ T cells from PBMCs. All receptors come from a man between 18 and 29 years old in good health. Some clones in this sample may be carry-over from other donors' samples. The CDR3 runs from the conserved cysteine through the conserved F or W. The order of the fields is CDR3 DNA, CDR3 protein, clone size, D gene, V gene, J gene. A D gene is named only where the DNA matches it firmly. Only part of the rows carry a size: once, few, many, or a class if the clone is expanded.

CDR3nt: TGTGCCAGCAGCCCCTGGGGCAGGGGACCCACAGATACGCAGTATTTT; CDR3aa: CASSPWGRGPTDTQYF; abundance: -; d_gene: -; v_gene: TRBV7-9; j_gene: TRBJ2-3
CDR3nt: TGTGCCAGCAGTGAAGGGACACCAGTCCATGGCTACACCTTC; CDR3aa: CASSEGTPVHGYTF; abundance: -; d_gene: -; v_gene: TRBV6-1; j_gene: TRBJ1-2
CDR3nt: TGTGCCATCAGCACGGACGGGTATGGCTACACCTTC; CDR3aa: CAISTDGYGYTF; abundance: -; d_gene: -; v_gene: TRBV10-3; j_gene: TRBJ1-2
CDR3nt: TGTGCCAGCAGCGTTAGGACCGAGAATGAAGCTTTCTTT; CDR3aa: CASSVRTENEAFF; abundance: few; d_gene: -; v_gene: TRBV9; j_gene: TRBJ1-1
CDR3nt: TGCGCCAGCAGCCGAAGGGATCCCTACGAGCAGTACTTC; CDR3aa: CASSRRDPYEQYF; abundance: -; d_gene: -; v_gene: TRBV4-1; j_gene: TRBJ2-7
CDR3nt: TGTGCCACCAGCAGCCCCTCCCGTCATGGGGCCTACGAGCAGTACTTC; CDR3aa: CATSSPSRHGAYEQYF; abundance: -; d_gene: -; v_gene: TRBV15; j_gene: TRBJ2-7
CDR3nt: TGTGCCAGCAGCCGATCCCCTCCGGGACTATCCAGGGGAGGGGAGACCCAGTACTTC; CDR3aa: CASSRSPPGLSRGGETQYF; abundance: -; d_gene: -; v_gene: TRBV4-2; j_gene: TRBJ2-5
CDR3nt: TGTGCCAGCAGTCTGGGGGTGAACTATGGCTACACCTTC; CDR3aa: CASSLGVNYGYTF; abundance: -; d_gene: -; v_gene: TRBV6-1; j_gene: TRBJ1-2
CDR3nt: TGTGCCAGCAGTTTATCCCCTACGGGCGACTACGAGCAGTACTTC; CDR3aa: CASSLSPTGDYEQYF; abundance: once; d_gene: -; v_gene: TRBV27; j_gene: TRBJ2-7
CDR3nt: TGTGCCAGCAGCTTAGGCGCCGGGACAGGGTACCAAGAGACCCAGTACTTC; CDR3aa: CASSLGAGTGYQETQYF; abundance: -; d_gene: TRBD1; v_gene: TRBV7-9; j_gene: TRBJ2-5
CDR3nt: TGCAGCGTTACCAGGACAGGTGGAGAGACCCAGTACTTC; CDR3aa: CSVTRTGGETQYF; abundance: -; d_gene: TRBD1; v_gene: TRBV29-1; j_gene: TRBJ2-5
CDR3nt: TGCAGCGGAGAACAGGGGAGGTCTGAAGCTTTCTTT; CDR3aa: CSGEQGRSEAFF; abundance: few; d_gene: TRBD1; v_gene: TRBV29-1; j_gene: TRBJ1-1
CDR3nt: TGTGCCAGCAGTGGAGGAAATCAGCCCCAGCATTTT; CDR3aa: CASSGGNQPQHF; abundance: -; d_gene: -; v_gene: TRBV2; j_gene: TRBJ1-5
CDR3nt: TGTGCCAGCAGCCGGGGGCGCGAGCAGTACTTC; CDR3aa: CASSRGREQYF; abundance: few; d_gene: -; v_gene: TRBV27; j_gene: TRBJ2-7
CDR3nt: TGTGCCAGCAGCTTATTGGGTCAGCCCCAGCATTTT; CDR3aa: CASSLLGQPQHF; abundance: -; d_gene: -; v_gene: TRBV7-2; j_gene: TRBJ1-5
CDR3nt: TGTGCCAGCAGCTTAGTCCCTGGACCACAAGAGACCCAGTACTTC; CDR3aa: CASSLVPGPQETQYF; abundance: -; d_gene: -; v_gene: TRBV11-2; j_gene: TRBJ2-5
CDR3nt: TGTGCCAGTAGTATCTCCAGGTTGAGCAATCAGCCCCAGCATTTT; CDR3aa: CASSISRLSNQPQHF; abundance: -; d_gene: -; v_gene: TRBV19; j_gene: TRBJ1-5
CDR3nt: TGTGCCAGCAGTACCCCCCGACAGGGTAGCTACGAGCAGTACTTC; CDR3aa: CASSTPRQGSYEQYF; abundance: -; d_gene: TRBD1; v_gene: TRBV6-5; j_gene: TRBJ2-7
CDR3nt: TGTGCCAGCAGCTTAGCGGCGAGACTGGGTGAAGCTTTCTTT; CDR3aa: CASSLAARLGEAFF; abundance: -; d_gene: -; v_gene: TRBV7-2; j_gene: TRBJ1-1
CDR3nt: TGTGCCAGCAGTTCATTTAGGAGGGTACTAGCGGTTCTTTACAATGAGCAGTTCTTC; CDR3aa: CASSSFRRVLAVLYNEQFF; abundance: -; d_gene: TRBD2; v_gene: TRBV28; j_gene: TRBJ2-1
CDR3nt: TGTGCCTGGAGTCCGGGACTAGCGGGGCGGGGAGATACGCAGTATTTT; CDR3aa: CAWSPGLAGRGDTQYF; abundance: -; d_gene: TRBD2; v_gene: TRBV30; j_gene: TRBJ2-3
CDR3nt: TGTGCCAGCAGCCGGGACAGGGGAGAGACCCAGTACTTC; CDR3aa: CASSRDRGETQYF; abundance: -; d_gene: TRBD1; v_gene: TRBV5-6; j_gene: TRBJ2-5
CDR3nt: TGTGCCAGCAGTCATGGGTCCATAACCAAAAACATTCAGTACTTC; CDR3aa: CASSHGSITKNIQYF; abundance: -; d_gene: -; v_gene: TRBV28; j_gene: TRBJ2-4